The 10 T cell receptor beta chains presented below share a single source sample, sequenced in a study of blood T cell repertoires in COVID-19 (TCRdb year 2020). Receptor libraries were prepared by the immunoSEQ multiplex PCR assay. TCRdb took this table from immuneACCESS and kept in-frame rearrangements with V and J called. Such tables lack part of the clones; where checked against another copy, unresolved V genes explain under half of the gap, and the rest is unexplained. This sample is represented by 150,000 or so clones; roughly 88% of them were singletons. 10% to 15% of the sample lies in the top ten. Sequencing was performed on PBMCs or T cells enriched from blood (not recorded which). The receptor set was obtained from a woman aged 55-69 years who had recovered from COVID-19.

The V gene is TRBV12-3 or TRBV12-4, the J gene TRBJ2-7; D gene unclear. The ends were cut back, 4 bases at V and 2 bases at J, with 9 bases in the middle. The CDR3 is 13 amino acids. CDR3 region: CASSSVGAYEQYF. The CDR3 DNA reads TGTGCCAGCAGTTCGGTAGGAGCCTACGAGCAGTACTTC.

CDR3 protein: CASSVGSPFYNEQFF. For the CDR3, the DNA is TGTGCCAGCAGTGTTGGGAGTCCCTTCTACAATGAGCAGTTCTTC. The V gene is TRBV2, the J gene TRBJ2-1, with D perhaps TRBD2 (5 bases). Germline values: CDR1 SNHLY, CDR2 FYNNEI. Trimming pared 4 bases from V and 3 bases from J, leaving 13 bases between. This CDR3 is built from 15 residues.

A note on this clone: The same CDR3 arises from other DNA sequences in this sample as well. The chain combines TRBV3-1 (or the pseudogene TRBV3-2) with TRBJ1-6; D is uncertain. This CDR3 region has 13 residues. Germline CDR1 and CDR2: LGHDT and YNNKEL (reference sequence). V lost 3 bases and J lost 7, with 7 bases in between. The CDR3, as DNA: TGTGCCAGCAGCCAGGCTAGAAATTCACCCCTCCACTTT. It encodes CASSQARNSPLHF.

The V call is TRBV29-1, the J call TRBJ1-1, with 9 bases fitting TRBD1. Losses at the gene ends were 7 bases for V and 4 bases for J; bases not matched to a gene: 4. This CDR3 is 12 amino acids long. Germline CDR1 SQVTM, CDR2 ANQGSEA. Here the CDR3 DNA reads TGCAGCGCTATGACAGGGGGCACTGAAGCTTTCTTT. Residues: CSAMTGGTEAFF. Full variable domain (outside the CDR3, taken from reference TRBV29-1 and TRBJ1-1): SAVISQKPSRDICQRGTSLTIQCQVDSQVTMMFWYRQQPGQSLTLIATANQGSEATYESGFVIDKFPISRPNLTFSTLTVSNMSPEDSSIYLCSAMTGGTEAFFGQGTRLTVV.

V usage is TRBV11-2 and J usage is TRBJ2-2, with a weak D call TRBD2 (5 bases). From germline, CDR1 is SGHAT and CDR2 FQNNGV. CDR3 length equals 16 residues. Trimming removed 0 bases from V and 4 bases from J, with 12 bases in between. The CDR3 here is CASSLDLAGGTGELFF. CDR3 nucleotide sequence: TGTGCCAGCAGCTTAGATTTGGCAGGAGGCACCGGGGAGCTGTTTTTT.

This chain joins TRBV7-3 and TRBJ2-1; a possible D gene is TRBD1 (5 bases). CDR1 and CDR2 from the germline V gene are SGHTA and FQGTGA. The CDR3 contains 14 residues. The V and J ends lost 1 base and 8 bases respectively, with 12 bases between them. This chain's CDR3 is CASSLRGPRDEQFF. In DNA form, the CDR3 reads TGTGCCAGCAGCTTAAGGGGCCCACGGGATGAGCAGTTCTTC.

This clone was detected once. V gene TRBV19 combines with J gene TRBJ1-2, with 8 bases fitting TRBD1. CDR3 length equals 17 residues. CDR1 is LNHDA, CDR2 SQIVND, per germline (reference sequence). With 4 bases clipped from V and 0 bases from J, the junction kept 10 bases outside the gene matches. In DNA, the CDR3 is TGTGCCAGTAGTACCGGACAGGGCCGAAATGCTAACTATGGCTACACCTTC. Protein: CASSTGQGRNANYGYTF.

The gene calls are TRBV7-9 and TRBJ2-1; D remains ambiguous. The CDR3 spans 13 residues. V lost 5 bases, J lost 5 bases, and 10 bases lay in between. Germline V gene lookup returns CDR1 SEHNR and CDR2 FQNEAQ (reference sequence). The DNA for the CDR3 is TGTGCCAGCAGCCCCAATCCCCACAATGAGCAGTTCTTC. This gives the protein CASSPNPHNEQFF.

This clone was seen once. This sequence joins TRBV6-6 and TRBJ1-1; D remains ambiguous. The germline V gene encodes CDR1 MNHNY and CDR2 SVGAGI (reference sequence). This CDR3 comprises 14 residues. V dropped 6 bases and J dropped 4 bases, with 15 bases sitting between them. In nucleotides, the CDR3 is TGTGCCAGCAGATCGTCCCGGTATCCCACTGAAGCTTTCTTT. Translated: CASRSSRYPTEAFF.

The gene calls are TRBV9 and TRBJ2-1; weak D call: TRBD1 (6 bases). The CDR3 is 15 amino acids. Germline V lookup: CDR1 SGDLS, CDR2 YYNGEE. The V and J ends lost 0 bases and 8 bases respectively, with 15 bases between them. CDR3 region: CASSVVPSRGDEQFF. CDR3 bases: TGTGCCAGCAGCGTAGTCCCCAGCAGGGGCGATGAGCAGTTCTTC.